This TCR beta chain was recorded in a study of CD8 T cells in Susac syndrome. Sequencing of TCR beta covered CD8+ and CD4+ T cells obtained from blood. CDR1 SGHTA and CDR2 FQGNSA come from the germline V gene. Trimming took 6 bases from V and 1 from J; bases not matched to a gene: 9. This CDR3 is built from 16 residues. When the RNA was reverse transcribed, random hexamers were used with an input of about 0.5 to 1 ug. Across 54 Vbeta and 13 Jbeta, immunoSEQ multiplex PCR amplified TCR beta CDR3. TCRdb reprocessed the immunoSEQ multiplex PCR reads via MiXCR and lists one record per CDR3 protein. In the table there are approximately 170,000 distinct CDR3 sequences, around 90% of which are singletons.

The chain uses TRBV7-2 and TRBJ2-7, with TRBD1 identical over 10 bases. This TCR was sampled from a human donor in good health. The sequenced sample was CD4+ T cells from PBMCs. CDR3 in DNA: TGTGCCAGCAGTCGTCCCGACAGGGGGCGGTCCTACGAGCAGTACTTC. Residues: CASSRPDRGRSYEQYF. Variable domain in full (rest from reference TRBV7-2 and TRBJ2-7): GAGVSQSPSNKVTEKGKDVELRCDPISGHTALYWYRQSLGQGLEFLIYFQGNSAPDKSGLPSDRFSAERTGGSVSTLTIQRTQQEDSAVYLCASSRPDRGRSYEQYFGPGTRLTVT.